The entry below gives a single T cell receptor beta chain sequence along with its context. Its antigen is as yet unknown. The source of the sample is a study of cytomegalovirus exposure and HLA in healthy donors. Overall study findings and caveats: Immune exposure was documented only through CMV serostatus.

The primer mix had 60 Vbeta and 13 Jbeta primers. The data were produced by immunoSEQ multiplex PCR, yet TCRdb's version contains in-frame clones alone and is incomplete. The data hold about 41,000 clones, with roughly 80% observed a single time. CDR3 length: 13 residues. V trimming: 2 bases; J trimming: 11 bases; junction bases outside the gene matches: 6. Per germline, CDR1 MNHNS and CDR2 SASEGT. V gene TRBV6-1 combines with J gene TRBJ2-3; 8 bases are a match to TRBD1. The sequenced sample consisted of PBMCs. This receptor was obtained from a man in his fifties or sixties in good health and CMV-seronegative. The CDR3 loop reads CASSEWTGFGQYF. DNA for the CDR3: TGTGCCAGCAGTGAATGGACAGGGTTTGGGCAGTATTTT.